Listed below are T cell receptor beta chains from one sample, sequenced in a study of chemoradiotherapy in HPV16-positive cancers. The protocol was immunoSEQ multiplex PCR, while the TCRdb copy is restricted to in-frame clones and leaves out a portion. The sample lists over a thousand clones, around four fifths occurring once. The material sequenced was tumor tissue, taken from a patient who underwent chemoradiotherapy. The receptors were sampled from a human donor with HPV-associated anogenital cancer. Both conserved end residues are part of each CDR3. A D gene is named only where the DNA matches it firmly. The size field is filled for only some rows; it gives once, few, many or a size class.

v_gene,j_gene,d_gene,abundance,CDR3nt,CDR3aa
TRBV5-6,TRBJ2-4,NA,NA,TGTGCCAGCAGCTCGGGACAAAACATTCAGTACTTC,CASSSGQNIQYF
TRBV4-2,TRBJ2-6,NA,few,TGTGCCAGCAGCCAAGATACGGGATCTGGGGCCAACGTCCTGACTTTC,CASSQDTGSGANVLTF
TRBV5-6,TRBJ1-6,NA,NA,TGTGCCAGCAGCTTGGATAGAGCTAATTCACCCCTCCACTTT,CASSLDRANSPLHF
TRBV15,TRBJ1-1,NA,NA,TGTGCCACCAGCATCGCGCCCAACACTGAAGCTTTCTTT,CATSIAPNTEAFF
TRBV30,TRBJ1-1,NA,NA,TGTGCCTGGAGACCCCAGGTTAACACTGAAGCTTTCTTT,CAWRPQVNTEAFF
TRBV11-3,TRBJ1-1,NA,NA,TGTGCCAGCAGCTTAGCCGATTACTATGAAGCTTTCTTT,CASSLADYYEAFF
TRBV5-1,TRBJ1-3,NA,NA,TGCGCCAGTCGGGAGGTCGGAGGAAACACCATATATTTT,CASREVGGNTIYF
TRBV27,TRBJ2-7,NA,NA,TGTGCCAGCAGTTTATCCTGGGAACCCCGCTTCTACGAGCAGTACTTC,CASSLSWEPRFYEQYF
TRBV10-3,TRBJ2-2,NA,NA,TGTGCCATCAGTGAGTCGGGATACGGCGGGGAGCTGTTTTTT,CAISESGYGGELFF
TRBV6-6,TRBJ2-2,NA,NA,TGTGCCAGCGGTGGCCGACAGGCGAACACCGGGGAGCTGTTTTTT,CASGGRQANTGELFF
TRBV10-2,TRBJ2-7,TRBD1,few,TGCGCCAGCAGTGTGGGGACAGGGACCTACGAGCAGTACTTC,CASSVGTGTYEQYF
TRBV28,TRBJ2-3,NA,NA,TGTGCCAGCAGTTTAGGGGGAGCAGATACGCAGTATTTT,CASSLGGADTQYF
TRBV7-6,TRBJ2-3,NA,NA,TGTGCCAGCAGCTCCCCCACGGGTATAGATACGCAGTATTTT,CASSSPTGIDTQYF
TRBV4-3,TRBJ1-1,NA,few,TGCGCCAGCAGCCAATCCGGGGACAAGAACACTGAAGCTTTCTTT,CASSQSGDKNTEAFF
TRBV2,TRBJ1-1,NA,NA,TGTGCCAGCAGTCCCCAATGGGGAGGGCTCGGCACTGAAGCTTTCTTT,CASSPQWGGLGTEAFF
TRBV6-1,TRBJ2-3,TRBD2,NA,TGTGCCAGCAGTGAACTAGCGGGAGGGCCAGATACGCAGTATTTT,CASSELAGGPDTQYF
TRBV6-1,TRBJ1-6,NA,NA,TGTGCCAGCAGTGTCGAGGGATTAAACGATCTACCCCTCCACTTT,CASSVEGLNDLPLHF
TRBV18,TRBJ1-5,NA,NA,TGTGCCAGCTCACCGTCTAAGGGGAATCAGCCCCAGCATTTT,CASSPSKGNQPQHF
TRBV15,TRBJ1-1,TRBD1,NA,TGTGCCACCAGCCCGAGAAGACGGACAGGGAGCACTGAAGCTTTCTTT,CATSPRRRTGSTEAFF
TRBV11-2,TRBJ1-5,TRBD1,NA,TGTGCCAGCAGCCCGACAGGGGATCAGCCCCAGCATTTT,CASSPTGDQPQHF
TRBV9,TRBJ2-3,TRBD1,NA,TGTGCCAGCAGCCCAGACCCCGGGACAGGGTTAAATACGCAGTATTTT,CASSPDPGTGLNTQYF
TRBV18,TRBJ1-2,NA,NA,TGTGCCAGCTCACCTGACAGTTCTTATGGCTACACCTTC,CASSPDSSYGYTF
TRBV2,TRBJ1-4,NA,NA,TGTGCCAGCAACCCGGTGGAGGGCGGCAAACTGTTTTTT,CASNPVEGGKLFF
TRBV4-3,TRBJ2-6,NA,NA,TGCGCCAGCAGCCAAGATGGGTCTGGGGCCAACGTCCTGACTTTC,CASSQDGSGANVLTF
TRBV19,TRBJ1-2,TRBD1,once,TGTGCCAGTAGTAGGGGACAGGCGACTAGCACCTATGGCTACACCTTC,CASSRGQATSTYGYTF
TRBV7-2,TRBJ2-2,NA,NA,TGTGCCAGCAGCTTAACTACGAACACCGGGGAGCTGTTTTTT,CASSLTTNTGELFF
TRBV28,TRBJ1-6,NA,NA,TGTGCCAGCAGTTTAAGGACTGATTCCTATAATTCACCCCTCCACTTT,CASSLRTDSYNSPLHF
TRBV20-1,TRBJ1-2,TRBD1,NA,TGCAGTGCGAGGACAGGGTGGGGCTACACCTTC,CSARTGWGYTF
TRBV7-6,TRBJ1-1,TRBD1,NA,TGTGCCAGCAGCAGGGGGCTGAACACTGAAGCTTTCTTT,CASSRGLNTEAFF
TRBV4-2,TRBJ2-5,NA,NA,TGTGCCAGCAGCCCCAGGGGGGAGGGGGGGGAGACCCAGTACTTC,CASSPRGEGGETQYF
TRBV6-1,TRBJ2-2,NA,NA,TGTGCCAGCGAGAGCGGGGAGCTGTTTTTT,CASESGELFF
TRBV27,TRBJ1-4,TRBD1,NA,TGTGCCAGCAGTCCGCAGACAGGGGGAAGAGAAAAACTGTTTTTT,CASSPQTGGREKLFF
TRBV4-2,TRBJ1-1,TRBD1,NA,TGTGCCAGCAGCCAAGAAGGGACAGGGAACACTGAAGCTTTCTTT,CASSQEGTGNTEAFF
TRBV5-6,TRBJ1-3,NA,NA,TGTGCCAGCAGTCGCCCCCAAGACGGAAACACCATATATTTT,CASSRPQDGNTIYF
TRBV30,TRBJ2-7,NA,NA,TGTGCCTGGAGCCCGGACAATTCCTACGAGCAGTACTTC,CAWSPDNSYEQYF
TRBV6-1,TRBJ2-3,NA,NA,TGTGCCAGCAGGGTCGCCGGGGGCGGGGGAGATACGCAGTATTTT,CASRVAGGGGDTQYF
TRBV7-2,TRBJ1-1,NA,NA,TGTGCCAGCAGCTTCCAGGGAGGGGACACTGAAGCTTTCTTT,CASSFQGGDTEAFF
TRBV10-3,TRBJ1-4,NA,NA,TGTGCCATCAGTGAAAGAGAAAATGAAAAACTGTTTTTT,CAISERENEKLFF
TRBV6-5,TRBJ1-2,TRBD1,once,TGTGCCAGCAGTTACCAAGGGACAGGGGGCGGCTACACCTTC,CASSYQGTGGGYTF